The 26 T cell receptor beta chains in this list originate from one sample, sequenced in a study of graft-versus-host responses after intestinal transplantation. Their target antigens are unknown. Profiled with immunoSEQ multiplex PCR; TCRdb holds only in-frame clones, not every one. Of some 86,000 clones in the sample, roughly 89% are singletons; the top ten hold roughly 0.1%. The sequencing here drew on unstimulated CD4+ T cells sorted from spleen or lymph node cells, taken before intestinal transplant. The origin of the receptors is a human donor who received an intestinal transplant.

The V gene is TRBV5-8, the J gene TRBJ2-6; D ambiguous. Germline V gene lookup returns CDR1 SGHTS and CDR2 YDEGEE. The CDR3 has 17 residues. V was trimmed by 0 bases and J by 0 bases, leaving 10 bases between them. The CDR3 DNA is TGTGCCAGCAGCTTGGCTTCGGTATACTCTGGGGCCAACGTCCTGACTTTC. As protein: CASSLASVYSGANVLTF.

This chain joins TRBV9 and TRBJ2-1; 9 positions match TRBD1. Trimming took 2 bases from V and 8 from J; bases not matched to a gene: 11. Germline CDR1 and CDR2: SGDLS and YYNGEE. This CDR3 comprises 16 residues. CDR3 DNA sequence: TGTGCCAGCAGCGTTTCCACCGGGACAGGGTGGGATGAGCAGTTCTTC. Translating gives CASSVSTGTGWDEQFF.

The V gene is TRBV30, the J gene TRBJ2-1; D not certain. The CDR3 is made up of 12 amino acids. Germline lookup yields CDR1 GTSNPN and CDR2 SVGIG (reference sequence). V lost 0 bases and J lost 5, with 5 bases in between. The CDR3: CAWSVSDNEQFF. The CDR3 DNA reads TGTGCCTGGAGTGTATCGGACAATGAGCAGTTCTTC.

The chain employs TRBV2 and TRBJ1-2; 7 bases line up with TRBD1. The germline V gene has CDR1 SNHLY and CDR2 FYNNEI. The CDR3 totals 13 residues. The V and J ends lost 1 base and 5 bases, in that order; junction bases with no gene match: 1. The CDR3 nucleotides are TGTGCCAGCAGTGAAGGACAGGGTTATGGCTACACCTTC. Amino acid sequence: CASSEGQGYGYTF.

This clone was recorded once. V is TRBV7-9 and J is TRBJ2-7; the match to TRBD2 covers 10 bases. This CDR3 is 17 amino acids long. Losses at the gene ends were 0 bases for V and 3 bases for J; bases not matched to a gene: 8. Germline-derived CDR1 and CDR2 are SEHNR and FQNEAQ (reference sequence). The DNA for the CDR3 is TGTGCCAGCAGCTTAGCGTTAAGCGGGGGGGCCCACTACGAGCAGTACTTC. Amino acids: CASSLALSGGAHYEQYF.

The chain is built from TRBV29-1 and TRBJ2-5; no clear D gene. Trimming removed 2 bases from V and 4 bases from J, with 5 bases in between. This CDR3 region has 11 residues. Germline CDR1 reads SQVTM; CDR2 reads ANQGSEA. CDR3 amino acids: CSVELAETQYF. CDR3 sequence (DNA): TGCAGCGTTGAATTGGCAGAGACCCAGTACTTC.

CDR3 region: CASSLPGQGNTEAFF. The CDR3 DNA reads as TGTGCCAGCAGCTTACCGGGACAGGGGAACACTGAAGCTTTCTTT. The chain joins TRBV7-9 to TRBJ1-1, with 9 bases that match TRBD1. V trimming: 2 bases; J trimming: 1 base; junction bases outside the gene matches: 2. The CDR3 is 15 residues long. Germline CDR1 is SEHNR and CDR2 is FQNEAQ (reference sequence).

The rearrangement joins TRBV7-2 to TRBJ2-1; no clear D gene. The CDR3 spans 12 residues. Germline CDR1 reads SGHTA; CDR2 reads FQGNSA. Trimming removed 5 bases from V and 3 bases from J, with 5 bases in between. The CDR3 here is CASSTDYNEQFF. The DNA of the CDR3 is TGTGCCAGCAGCACTGACTACAATGAGCAGTTCTTC.

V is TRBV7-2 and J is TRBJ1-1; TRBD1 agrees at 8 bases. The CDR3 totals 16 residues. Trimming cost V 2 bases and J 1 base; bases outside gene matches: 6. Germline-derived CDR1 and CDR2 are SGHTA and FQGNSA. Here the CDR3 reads CASSLWTGTGNTEAFF. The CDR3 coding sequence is TGTGCCAGCAGCTTATGGACCGGGACAGGGAACACTGAAGCTTTCTTT.

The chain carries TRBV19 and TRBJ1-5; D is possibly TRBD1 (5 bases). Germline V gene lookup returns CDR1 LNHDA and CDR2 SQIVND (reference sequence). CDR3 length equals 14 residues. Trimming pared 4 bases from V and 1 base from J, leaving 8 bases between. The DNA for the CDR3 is TGTGCCAGTAGTACAGGGAACAGCAATCAGCCCCAGCATTTT. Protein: CASSTGNSNQPQHF.

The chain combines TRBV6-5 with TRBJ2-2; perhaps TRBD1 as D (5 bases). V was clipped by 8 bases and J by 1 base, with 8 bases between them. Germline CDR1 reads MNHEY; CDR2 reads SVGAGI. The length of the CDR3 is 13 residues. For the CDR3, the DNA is TGTGCCAGCGGCCAGGGGAACACCGGGGAGCTGTTTTTT. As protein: CASGQGNTGELFF.

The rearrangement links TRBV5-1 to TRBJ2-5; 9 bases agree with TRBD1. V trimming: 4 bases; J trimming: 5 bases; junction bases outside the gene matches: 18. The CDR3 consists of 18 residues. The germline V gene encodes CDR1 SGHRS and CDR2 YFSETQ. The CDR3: CASSRKGTSGQGFETQYF. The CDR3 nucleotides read TGCGCCAGCAGCAGGAAAGGGACTTCGGGACAGGGTTTCGAGACCCAGTACTTC.

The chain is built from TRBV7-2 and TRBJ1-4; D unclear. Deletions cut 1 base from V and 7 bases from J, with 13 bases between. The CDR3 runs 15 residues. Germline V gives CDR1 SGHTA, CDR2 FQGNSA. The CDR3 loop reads CASSLVSTPGEKLFF. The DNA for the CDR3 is TGTGCCAGCAGCTTAGTTAGTACCCCGGGTGAAAAACTGTTTTTT.

The CDR3 sequence is CASSLVQTGTSSGQPQHF. The CDR3 coding sequence is TGTGCCAGCAGCTTAGTTCAGACAGGGACCTCTTCAGGTCAGCCCCAGCATTTT. This chain links TRBV7-2 with TRBJ1-5; 7 nucleotides align to TRBD1. Germline CDR1 and CDR2: SGHTA and FQGNSA. The CDR3 length is 18 residues. V lost 1 base and J lost 6; bases outside the gene matches: 15.

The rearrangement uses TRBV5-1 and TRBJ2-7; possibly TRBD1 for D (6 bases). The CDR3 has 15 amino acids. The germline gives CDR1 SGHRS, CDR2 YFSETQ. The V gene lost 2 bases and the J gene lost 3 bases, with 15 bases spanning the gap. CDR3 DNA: TGCGCCAGCAGCTTATACCCGACAGGAGGCTACGAGCAGTACTTC. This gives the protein CASSLYPTGGYEQYF.

The CDR3 nucleotides read TGTGCCACTCTCGGACTAGCGGGGGCAACAGATACGCAGTATTTT. Protein product: CATLGLAGATDTQYF. This sequence joins TRBV10-3 and TRBJ2-3; 13 positions match TRBD2. J gave up 3 bases and V 10 bases, and 7 bases lay outside the gene matches. CDR3 length: 15 amino acids. In germline, CDR1 is ENHRY, CDR2 SYGVKD.

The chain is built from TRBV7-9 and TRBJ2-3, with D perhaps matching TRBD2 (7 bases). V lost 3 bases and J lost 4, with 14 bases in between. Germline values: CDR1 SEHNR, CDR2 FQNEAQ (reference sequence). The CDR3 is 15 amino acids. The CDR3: CASSFRGALADTQYF. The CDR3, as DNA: TGTGCCAGCAGCTTTCGGGGGGCTTTGGCAGATACGCAGTATTTT.

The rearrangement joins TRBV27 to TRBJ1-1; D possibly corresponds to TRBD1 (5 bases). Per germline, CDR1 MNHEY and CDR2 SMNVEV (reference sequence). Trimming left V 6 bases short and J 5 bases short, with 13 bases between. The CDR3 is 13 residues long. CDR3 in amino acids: CASSSSGGTEAFF. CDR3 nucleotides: TGTGCCAGCAGCTCCTCCGGGGGGACTGAAGCTTTCTTT.

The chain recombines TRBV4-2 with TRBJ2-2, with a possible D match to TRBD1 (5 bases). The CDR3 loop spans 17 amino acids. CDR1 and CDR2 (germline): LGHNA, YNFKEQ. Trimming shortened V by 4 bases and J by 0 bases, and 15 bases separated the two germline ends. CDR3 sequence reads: CASSPLPRGSNTGELFF. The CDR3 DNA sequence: TGTGCCAGCAGCCCCCTGCCAAGGGGATCGAACACCGGGGAGCTGTTTTTT.

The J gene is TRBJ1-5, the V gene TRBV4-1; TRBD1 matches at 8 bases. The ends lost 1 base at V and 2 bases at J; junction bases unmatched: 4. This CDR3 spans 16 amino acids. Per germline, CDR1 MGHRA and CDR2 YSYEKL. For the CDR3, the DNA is TGCGCCAGCAGCCAAGGGGGACAGGCTGGCAATCAGCCCCAGCATTTT. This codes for CASSQGGQAGNQPQHF.

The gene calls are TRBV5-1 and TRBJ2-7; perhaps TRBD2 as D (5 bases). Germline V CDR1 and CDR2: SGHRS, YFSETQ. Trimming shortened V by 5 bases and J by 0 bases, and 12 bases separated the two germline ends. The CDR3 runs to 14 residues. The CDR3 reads CASSWTATSYEQYF. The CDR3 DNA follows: TGCGCCAGCAGTTGGACTGCAACCTCCTACGAGCAGTACTTC. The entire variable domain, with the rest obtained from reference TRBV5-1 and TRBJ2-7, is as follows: KAGVTQTPRYLIKTRGQQVTLSCSPISGHRSVSWYQQTPGQGLQFLFEYFSETQRNKGNFPGRFSGRQFSNSRSEMNVSTLELGDSALYLCASSWTATSYEQYFGPGTRLTVT.

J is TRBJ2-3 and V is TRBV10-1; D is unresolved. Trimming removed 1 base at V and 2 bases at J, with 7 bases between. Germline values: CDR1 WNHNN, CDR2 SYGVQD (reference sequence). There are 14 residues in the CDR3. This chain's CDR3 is CASSEWSTTDTQYF. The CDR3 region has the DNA TGCGCCAGCAGTGAGTGGTCTACCACAGATACGCAGTATTTT.

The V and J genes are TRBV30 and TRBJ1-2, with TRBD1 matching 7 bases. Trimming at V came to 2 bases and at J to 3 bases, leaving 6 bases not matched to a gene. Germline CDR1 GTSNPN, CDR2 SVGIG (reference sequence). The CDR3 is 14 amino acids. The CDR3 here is CAWSNGRGDYGYTF. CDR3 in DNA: TGTGCCTGGAGTAATGGCAGGGGGGACTATGGCTACACCTTC.

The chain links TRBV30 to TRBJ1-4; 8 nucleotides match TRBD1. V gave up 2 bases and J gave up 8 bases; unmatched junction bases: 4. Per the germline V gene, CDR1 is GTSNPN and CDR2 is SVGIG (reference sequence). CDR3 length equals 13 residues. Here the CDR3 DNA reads TGTGCCTGGAGTAGCGACAGGGGCGAAAAACTGTTTTTT. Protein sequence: CAWSSDRGEKLFF. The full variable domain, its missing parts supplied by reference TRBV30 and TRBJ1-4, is SQTIHQWPATLVQPVGSPLSLECTVEGTSNPNLYWYRQAAGRGLQLLFYSVGIGQISSEVPQNLSASRPQDRQFILSSKKLLLSDSGFYLCAWSSDRGEKLFFGSGTQLSVL.

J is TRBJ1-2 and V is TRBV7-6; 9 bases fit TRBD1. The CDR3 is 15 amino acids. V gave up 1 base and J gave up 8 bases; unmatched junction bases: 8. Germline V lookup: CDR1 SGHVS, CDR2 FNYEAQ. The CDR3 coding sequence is TGTGCCAGCAGCTTAGAGGACAGGGGAGTTGGCGGCTACACCTTC. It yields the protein CASSLEDRGVGGYTF.

The CDR3 here is CASSVPGLAGGDTQYF. CDR3 nucleotide sequence: TGTGCCAGCAGCGTCCCGGGACTAGCGGGGGGAGATACGCAGTATTTT. This chain uses TRBV9 with TRBJ2-3, with 15 bases identical to TRBD2. The germline gives CDR1 SGDLS, CDR2 YYNGEE. The CDR3 extends over 16 amino acids. The V gene end was trimmed by 2 bases and the J gene end by 5 bases; junction bases not matched to a gene: 3.